This T cell receptor beta chain was recovered during a study of shared clonotypes between healthy human individuals. TCRdb keeps only in-frame clones here, not all; method: immunoSEQ multiplex PCR. Here the sample spans approximately 2.5 million clones, 80% to 95% being singletons. Overall study results and limits: Sorted-subset samples were not fully sequenced, rarefaction indicated.

The CDR3 spans 14 residues. Germline V gene lookup returns CDR1 SGHNT and CDR2 YENEEA. V was trimmed by 5 bases and J by 6 bases, leaving 16 bases between them. About this clone: Antigen: not known.

The gene calls are TRBV11-3 and TRBJ1-1; D perhaps matches TRBD1 (6 bases). The TCR sequence derives from a man between 18 and 35 years old in good health. Some clones in this sample may be carry-over from other donors' samples. Sequenced: naive CD4+ T cells from PBMCs. The subset is: CD45RA+ positively selected. DNA of the CDR3: TGTGCCAGCAGCCCCCAGGGGATGGCCTCTGAAGCTTTCTTT. This sequence encodes CASSPQGMASEAFF.